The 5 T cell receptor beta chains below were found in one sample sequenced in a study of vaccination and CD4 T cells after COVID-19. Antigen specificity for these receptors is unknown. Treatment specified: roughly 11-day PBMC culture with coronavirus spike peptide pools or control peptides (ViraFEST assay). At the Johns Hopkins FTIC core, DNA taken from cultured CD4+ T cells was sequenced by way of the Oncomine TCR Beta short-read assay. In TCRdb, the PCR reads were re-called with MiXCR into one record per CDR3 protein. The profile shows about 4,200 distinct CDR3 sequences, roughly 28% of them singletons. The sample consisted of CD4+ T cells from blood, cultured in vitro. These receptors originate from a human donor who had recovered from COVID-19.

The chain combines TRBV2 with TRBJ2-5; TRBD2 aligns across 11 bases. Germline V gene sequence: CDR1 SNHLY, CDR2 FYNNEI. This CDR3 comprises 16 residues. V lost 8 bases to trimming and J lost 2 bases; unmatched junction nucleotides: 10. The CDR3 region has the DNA TGTGCCAGCCTCAAAGGACTAGCGGGCGCACAAGAGACCCAGTACTTC. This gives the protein CASLKGLAGAQETQYF.

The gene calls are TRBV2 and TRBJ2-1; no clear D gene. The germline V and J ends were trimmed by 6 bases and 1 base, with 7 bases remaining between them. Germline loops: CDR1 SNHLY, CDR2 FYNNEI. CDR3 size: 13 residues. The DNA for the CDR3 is TGTGCCAGCAGGGCGAGGTCCTACAATGAGCAGTTCTTC. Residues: CASRARSYNEQFF.

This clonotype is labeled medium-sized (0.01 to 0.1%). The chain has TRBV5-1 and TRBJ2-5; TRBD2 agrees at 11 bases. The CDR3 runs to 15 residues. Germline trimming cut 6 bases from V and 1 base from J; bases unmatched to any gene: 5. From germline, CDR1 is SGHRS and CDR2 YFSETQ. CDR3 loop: CASTGLAGPQETQYF. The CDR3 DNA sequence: TGCGCCAGCACCGGACTAGCGGGCCCCCAAGAGACCCAGTACTTC.

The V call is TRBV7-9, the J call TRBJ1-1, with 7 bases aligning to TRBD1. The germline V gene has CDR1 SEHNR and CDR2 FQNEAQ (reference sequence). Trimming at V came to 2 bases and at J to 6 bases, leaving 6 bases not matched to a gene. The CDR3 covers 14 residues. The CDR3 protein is CASSLNRQGAEAFF. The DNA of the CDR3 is TGTGCCAGCAGCTTAAACCGACAGGGCGCTGAAGCTTTCTTT.

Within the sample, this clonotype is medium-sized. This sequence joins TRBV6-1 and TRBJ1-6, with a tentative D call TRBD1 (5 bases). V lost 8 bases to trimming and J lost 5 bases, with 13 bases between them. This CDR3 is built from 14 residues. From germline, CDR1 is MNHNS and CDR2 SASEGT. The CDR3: CASGRDGNNSPLHF. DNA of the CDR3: TGTGCCAGCGGCCGGGACGGAAATAATTCACCCCTCCACTTT.